The 14 T cell receptor beta chains listed next were all sequenced from one sample in a study of vaccination and CD4 T cells after COVID-19. The Oncomine TCR Beta short-read assay was applied to DNA of cultured CD4+ T cells. TCRdb ran MiXCR on the PCR reads and lists one entry per CDR3 protein. The sample shows about 16,000 distinct CDR3 sequences, 50% to 65% of them seen only once. No antigen has been identified for these receptors. Time point of the sample: late sampling 161 to 241 days after vaccination in a few convalescent patients. As for treatment: approximately nine-day PBMC culture with coronavirus spike peptide pools or control peptides (ViraFEST assay). The input for sequencing was CD4+ T cells from blood, cultured in vitro, taken about 7 months after SARS-CoV-2 vaccination. The receptors derive from a human donor who had recovered from COVID-19.

This clonotype has a handful of counts. V gene TRBV7-8 combines with J gene TRBJ1-1; possible D gene TRBD1, 6 bases. The CDR3 spans 13 residues. V lost 7 bases and J lost 5, with 14 bases in between. The germline CDR1 and CDR2 sequences are SGHVS and FQNEAQ. CDR3 in amino acids: CASKEGQRTEAFF. CDR3 sequence (DNA): TGTGCCAGCAAAGAGGGACAAAGGACTGAAGCTTTCTTT.

The J gene is TRBJ2-7, the V gene TRBV20-1; a possible D gene is TRBD2 (6 bases). Germline CDR1 is DFQATT and CDR2 is SNEGSKA (reference sequence). The CDR3 is 13 amino acids. V shed 0 bases and J shed 3 bases, with 9 bases lying between them. CDR3 nucleotide sequence: TGCAGTGCTAGAGAAACGCGGGACTACGAGCAGTACTTC. Its translation: CSARETRDYEQYF.

CDR3 in amino acids: CASSPPGQTSNSPLHF. The CDR3 coding sequence is TGTGCCAGCAGTCCTCCGGGACAGACTTCTAATTCACCCCTCCACTTT. The rearrangement joins TRBV6-1 to TRBJ1-6; 7 bases match TRBD1. V was clipped by 5 bases and J by 6 bases; unmatched bases: 10. CDR3 length equals 16 residues. Germline V gene lookup returns CDR1 MNHNS and CDR2 SASEGT.

The chain carries TRBV6-5 and TRBJ1-6, with D perhaps matching TRBD1 (6 bases). CDR3 size: 15 residues. Trimming took off 2 bases at V and 8 bases at J, with 13 bases between the two ends. The germline V gene has CDR1 MNHEY and CDR2 SVGAGI. CDR3 nucleotides: TGTGCCAGCAGTTACGTTGGGGGGCGCGATTCACCCCTCCACTTT. It is translated as CASSYVGGRDSPLHF.

The chain combines TRBV20-1 with TRBJ1-1; D remains unclear. From germline, CDR1 is DFQATT and CDR2 SNEGSKA (reference sequence). Trimming shortened V by 0 bases and J by 1 base, and 12 bases separated the two germline ends. This CDR3 spans 15 amino acids. CDR3 bases: TGCAGTGCTAGAGATCTTGGCGGGTCGAACACTGAAGCTTTCTTT. Its translation: CSARDLGGSNTEAFF.

The V and J genes are TRBV6-5 and TRBJ2-3; D is unclear. This CDR3 spans 13 amino acids. V lost 2 bases and J lost 2, with 5 bases in between. Germline V gene sequence: CDR1 MNHEY, CDR2 SVGAGI. Written as DNA, the CDR3 is TGTGCCAGCAGTTACGGGTTCACAGATACGCAGTATTTT. This encodes CASSYGFTDTQYF.

The chain joins TRBV2 to TRBJ2-5; 7 positions match TRBD2. With 6 bases clipped from V and 5 bases from J, the junction kept 3 bases outside the gene matches. This CDR3 is built from 12 residues. Germline CDR1 and CDR2: SNHLY and FYNNEI. This CDR3 is CASRGGVETQYF. CDR3 sequence (DNA): TGTGCCAGCAGGGGAGGGGTTGAGACCCAGTACTTC.

The chain is built from TRBV7-3 and TRBJ2-3, with unresolved D. Germline lookup yields CDR1 SGHTA and CDR2 FQGTGA. There are 14 residues in the CDR3. Trimming left V 1 base short and J 4 bases short, with 9 bases between. CDR3 protein: CASSLSAASDTQYF. CDR3 sequence (DNA): TGTGCCAGCAGCTTAAGTGCGGCCTCAGATACGCAGTATTTT.

The chain has TRBV6-5 and TRBJ1-1, with TRBD1 identical over 9 bases. Germline V gene sequence: CDR1 MNHEY, CDR2 SVGAGI. The CDR3 contains 13 residues. V lost 4 bases, J lost 10 bases, and 7 bases stayed unmatched. CDR3 region: CASSSGTGSGAFF. The DNA of the CDR3 is TGTGCCAGCAGTTCTGGGACAGGGAGTGGAGCTTTCTTT.

The chain is built from TRBV7-2 and TRBJ1-1, with unresolved D. From germline, CDR1 is SGHTA and CDR2 FQGNSA. The CDR3 sequence is 13 residues long. Trimming left V 5 bases short and J 1 base short, with 8 bases between. This chain's CDR3 is CASSADPNTEAFF. The DNA for the CDR3 is TGTGCCAGCAGCGCGGATCCGAACACTGAAGCTTTCTTT.

The chain uses TRBV20-1 and TRBJ1-5; TRBD1 matches at 10 bases. The J segment lost 4 bases and the V segment lost 3 bases, leaving 0 bases of the junction unmatched. This CDR3 has 13 amino acids. Per germline, CDR1 DFQATT and CDR2 SNEGSKA (reference sequence). The CDR3 DNA reads TGCAGTGCTAGGGGACAGGGGAATCAGCCCCAGCATTTT. As protein: CSARGQGNQPQHF.

This rearrangement joins TRBV6-1 to TRBJ2-5; D not certain. The germline V gene encodes CDR1 MNHNS and CDR2 SASEGT. The CDR3 is 14 amino acids. CDR3 nucleotide sequence: TGTGCTAGCTCGGGTGGGCGAGGTTGGGAGACCCAGTACTTC. It codes for CASSGGRGWETQYF.

The V call is TRBV7-9, the J call TRBJ1-2; D unresolved. CDR3 length equals 13 residues. The V end lost 5 bases, the J end lost 0 bases, and 7 bases lay between the germline ends. CDR1 and CDR2 from the germline V gene are SEHNR and FQNEAQ (reference sequence). CDR3 loop: CASSDRTNYGYTF. Here the CDR3 DNA reads TGTGCCAGCAGCGATAGGACTAACTATGGCTACACCTTC.

This sequence joins TRBV28 and TRBJ1-6; D might be TRBD1 (6 bases). The CDR3 is made up of 12 amino acids. Trimming removed 9 bases from V and 10 bases from J, with 13 bases in between. CDR1 is MDHEN, CDR2 SYDVKM, per germline. CDR3 in amino acids: CASNRARSPLHF. As DNA, the CDR3 is TGTGCCAGTAACAGGGCCCGGTCACCCCTCCACTTT. Full variable domain (outside the CDR3, taken from reference TRBV28 and TRBJ1-6): DVKVTQSSRYLVKRTGEKVFLECVQDMDHENMFWYRQDPGLGLRLIYFSYDVKMKEKGDIPEGYSVSREKKERFSLILESASTNQTSMYLCASNRARSPLHFGNGTRLTVT.